This T cell receptor beta chain is from a study of beta chain features in type 1 diabetes (dated by TCRdb to 2017 to 2018). For the wider study: Patients and healthy donors did not differ in mean age, gender distribution, total cell number or subset yield. Across all samples, some 99 million sorted cells were examined, and cell number per subset correlated strongly with RNA yield. In the study, TCRB repertoires of sorted circulating CD4+ T cell subsets from recently diagnosed type 1 diabetes patients were compared with those of matched healthy donors. Whereas all 30 or so donors provided naive and central memory subsets, regulatory and stem cell-like memory subsets were isolated from just 8 patients and roughly eight healthy donors.

This clone showed up just a few times. It lacks a known antigen. Base qualities were left out, and no much larger clone turns up one base away. A single peripheral blood draw of approximately 110 mL on average was collected from each donor into heparinised tubes. Naive, central memory, regulatory and stem cell-like memory CD4+ T cells were sorted on a BD FACSAria II using a panel including CD45RO, CCR7, CD25, CD127, CD95 and CD27. All sorted populations exceeded 95% purity. Right away, PBMCs were isolated by Lymphoprep density gradient centrifugation and were stained directly, with no culture step. Samples were stained and sorted in pairs, with one healthy donor and one patient per experiment, so that batch effects were minimized. Inclusive of the bounding cysteine and phenylalanine, the CDR3 is 15 residues long. Solely the CDR3 DNA is kept, with 45 bases framed from the first base. CDR1 SGHKS and CDR2 YYEKEE are derived from the germline V gene (reference sequence). Between the V and J ends, shortened by 4 bases and 0 bases respectively, the junction contains 13 bases.

General conclusions and limits of the study: Naive, central memory and regulatory TCRB repertoires appeared more similar among patients than among healthy donors. Shorter templates might have been favored by PCR, but patient and control samples were amplified and corrected together, so both groups would have been affected equally by any skew. Because cDNA rather than genomic DNA was sequenced, highly expressing activated cells could have been over-represented, although no difference in activation and CD3 levels was found between groups. Fewer insertions and more nucleotide deletions at VDJ recombination sites were observed in patients with type 1 diabetes, implying thymic rearrangement abnormalities. Type 1 diabetes patients showed a moderate but significant shortening of TCRB CDR3 length in all four CD4+ subsets. HLA sub-analyses involved small numbers of individuals, so any influence of HLA type on TCRB rearrangement remained unresolved.

The entire isolated RNA was reverse transcribed using the High Capacity cDNA Reverse Transcription Kit, and thus expressed TCRB transcripts were sequenced. Deep immunoSEQ sequencing was applied to naive, central memory and regulatory T cell samples, giving an average of about 3.8 million total reads per sample. After sorted cells were lysed in RLT buffer, RNA was extracted with DNase-treated RNeasy Micro or Mini kits, with the choice depending on cell number. To prevent cross-contamination, each cell subset was processed individually, whereas patient and healthy donor samples were processed jointly. TCRB sequences were amplified from cDNA with the immunoSEQ multiplex PCR, producing 87-bp fragments spanning the CDR3 region. The amplicons were sequenced using the Illumina HiSeq platform. On the study's bioinformatics: Synthetic template baselines were used to correct PCR bias computationally, reads within Hamming distance 2 were collapsed, and singletons that could not be merged were discarded. Reads were aligned against IMGT so that V, D and J genes, CDR3 length and insertions or deletions at six rearrangement sites could be assigned. Within each subset, clonotype counts were normalized to the number of sorted cells before true diversity and Gini coefficients were calculated with the tcR R package. The overlap coefficient, calculated on TCRB nucleotide sequences, was used to quantify repertoire sharing. As a proxy for the pre-selection repertoire, out-of-frame TCRB sequences from naive cells were analyzed. TCRdb obtained this table from immuneACCESS and retained in-frame rearrangements with V and J assigned. These tables miss some clones; where compared with another copy, unresolved V genes account for less than half of the shortfall, and the remainder is unexplained. V and J calls and clone size come straight from that table; D and trimming were deduced from the DNA. The sample data list hundreds of thousands of clones, and about 16% of these were observed just once. Jointly, the top ten make up 0.09% to 0.095% of the sample.

Sequencing was carried out using naive CD4+ T cells from blood. The sample's cell subset or site label, decoded: true naive CD4+ T cells. The chain is made from TRBV5-5 and TRBJ1-1, with a tentative D gene TRBD1 over 6 matching bases. The TCR originated in a man in his late teens or twenties in good health. The CDR3 protein is CASSRGGGMNTEAFF. The nucleotide sequence is TGTGCCAGCAGCCGGGGCGGGGGCATGAACACTGAAGCTTTCTTT.